This T cell receptor beta chain was retrieved from a study of cytomegalovirus exposure and HLA in healthy donors. About the research overall: A later analysis reported the same platform for the roughly 110 validation repertoires and the approximately 720 first-cohort repertoires.

Findings and caveats of the study: Reports indicated that the classifier achieved high specificity and sensitivity in diagnosing cytomegalovirus status. The study flagged some 170 TCR beta chains as cytomegalovirus-associated.

The table came from immunoSEQ multiplex PCR; TCRdb's copy has only in-frame clones and leaves some out. The sample holds 250,000 or so clones, around nine tenths seen once. Concerning this clone itself: The antigen remains undetermined.

J gave up 3 bases and V 6 bases, and 8 bases lay outside the gene matches. The germline CDR1 and CDR2 sequences are MNHNY and SVGAGI (reference sequence). The CDR3 spans 15 residues. Among the approximately 110 subjects of the validation cohort, separate from the roughly 650-subject first cohort, were the donors. This chain uses TRBV6-6 with TRBJ1-5; 7 bases align to TRBD1. This clonotype was sampled from a young man in good health and CMV-seronegative. What was sequenced was PBMCs. CDR3 DNA: TGTGCCAGCAGGGACAGACAGGGCCTCAATCAGCCCCAGCATTTT. Translation: CASRDRQGLNQPQHF.